The 9 T cell receptor beta chains reported below all come from one sample, sequenced in a study of blood T cell repertoires in COVID-19. Profiled with immunoSEQ multiplex PCR; TCRdb holds only in-frame clones, not every one. The data hold some 170,000 clones, with roughly 87% observed a single time. The specimen was PBMCs or T cells enriched from blood (not recorded which). All receptors derive from a human donor with acute COVID-19. The donor label of this sample is uncertain.

V and J are TRBV5-1 and TRBJ1-1; 9 nucleotides line up with TRBD1. Germline CDR1 and CDR2: SGHRS and YFSETQ. The CDR3 runs 15 residues. The V gene end was trimmed by 4 bases and the J gene end by 4 bases; junction bases not matched to a gene: 8. The CDR3 region has the DNA TGCGCCAGCAGCGGGACAGGGCTTGAAGGCACTGAAGCTTTCTTT. It specifies CASSGTGLEGTEAFF. Using reference TRBV5-1 and TRBJ1-1 for the parts outside the CDR3, the full variable domain is KAGVTQTPRYLIKTRGQQVTLSCSPISGHRSVSWYQQTPGQGLQFLFEYFSETQRNKGNFPGRFSGRQFSNSRSEMNVSTLELGDSALYLCASSGTGLEGTEAFFGQGTRLTVV.

The chain uses TRBV7-2 and TRBJ2-6; tentatively, D is TRBD1 (5 bases). With 5 bases removed from V and 2 bases from J, the gap between germline ends came to 16 bases. The germline gives CDR1 SGHTA, CDR2 FQGNSA. The CDR3 is made up of 17 amino acids. Here the CDR3 reads CASSAPTGYPGANVLTF. CDR3 DNA: TGTGCCAGCAGCGCACCCACAGGTTACCCTGGGGCCAACGTCCTGACTTTC.

J is TRBJ1-2 and V is TRBV7-9; D is unresolved. The germline CDR1 and CDR2 sequences are SEHNR and FQNEAQ (reference sequence). V was clipped by 3 bases and J by 2 bases, with 10 bases between them. The CDR3 extends over 14 amino acids. CDR3 DNA sequence: TGTGCCAGCAGCTTTCTTGGAGGGAACTATGGCTACACCTTC. This translates into CASSFLGGNYGYTF.

This sequence joins TRBV5-8 and TRBJ1-5, with D possibly TRBD1 on 6 matching bases. CDR1 and CDR2 (germline): SGHTS, YDEGEE. Trimming shortened V by 5 bases and J by 2 bases, and 11 bases separated the two germline ends. The CDR3 has 14 residues. CDR3 sequence: CASSYRQGNQPQHF. The CDR3 DNA sequence: TGTGCCAGCAGTTACAGACAGGGCAATCAGCCCCAGCATTTT.

This sequence joins TRBV5-6 and TRBJ2-1, with unresolved D. CDR1 is SGHDT and CDR2 is YYEEEE in the germline V gene. The CDR3 length is 12 residues. V was cut by 1 base and J by 9 bases, with 8 bases left in between. The CDR3 here is CASSLPALEQFF. As DNA, the CDR3 is TGTGCCAGCAGCTTGCCAGCGCTTGAGCAGTTCTTC.

This chain connects TRBV15 to TRBJ2-5; D call uncertain. Trimming removed 6 bases at V and 5 bases at J, with 10 bases between. The length of the CDR3 is 12 residues. Looked up from germline, CDR1 is LNHNV and CDR2 is YYDKDF (reference sequence). CDR3 nucleotides: TGTGCCACCAGTGGTCTCAGGGAGACCCAGTACTTC. Amino acids: CATSGLRETQYF.

This clone was picked up a small number of times. This specimen includes other DNA sequences encoding the same CDR3. The chain carries TRBV7-2 and TRBJ1-2, with TRBD1 as a possible D gene (6 bases). Looked up from germline, CDR1 is SGHTA and CDR2 is FQGNSA. The ends were cut back, 4 bases at V and 8 bases at J, with 11 bases in the middle. This CDR3 spans 12 amino acids. The CDR3, as DNA: TGTGCCAGCAGCTCGGACAGAAGAGGCTACACCTTC. Translated: CASSSDRRGYTF.

The CDR3 region is CASRRGGDGNTIYF. The CDR3 DNA is TGTGCCAGCCGCAGGGGAGGGGATGGAAACACCATATATTTT. The V call is TRBV6-5, the J call TRBJ1-3; the D gene is possibly TRBD1 (6 bases). The V and J ends lost 8 bases and 3 bases respectively, with 14 bases between them. Germline V gene sequence: CDR1 MNHEY, CDR2 SVGAGI. The CDR3 is 14 residues long.

The chain carries TRBV5-1 and TRBJ2-1; D is possibly TRBD2 (6 bases). The V and J ends lost 7 bases and 5 bases respectively, with 16 bases between them. This CDR3 spans 14 amino acids. From germline, CDR1 is SGHRS and CDR2 YFSETQ. The CDR3 here is CASYGTRGDNEQFF. Written as DNA, the CDR3 is TGCGCCAGCTATGGGACGCGCGGGGACAATGAGCAGTTCTTC. The entire variable domain, with the rest obtained from reference TRBV5-1 and TRBJ2-1, is as follows: KAGVTQTPRYLIKTRGQQVTLSCSPISGHRSVSWYQQTPGQGLQFLFEYFSETQRNKGNFPGRFSGRQFSNSRSEMNVSTLELGDSALYLCASYGTRGDNEQFFGPGTRLTVL.